Shown below are 10 T cell receptor beta chains from a single sample sequenced in a study of response to subunit inactivated influenza vaccine. TCRdb ran MiXCR on the RT-PCR reads and lists one entry per CDR3 protein. Seen here are under 950,000 distinct CDR3 sequences, 21% observed once, and the top ten hold 10%. The input for sequencing was PBMCs from blood, taken more than 4 days after vaccination. These TCRs come from a man aged 45-65 years who received an inactivated influenza vaccine.

V usage is TRBV28 and J usage is TRBJ1-4, with 11 bases aligning to TRBD1. CDR3 size: 16 residues. Germline V gene lookup returns CDR1 MDHEN and CDR2 SYDVKM. The ends lost 5 bases at V and 5 bases at J; junction bases unmatched: 7. CDR3 DNA sequence: TGTGCCAGCAGTCTGTGGACAGGGGGCCGGAATGAAAAACTGTTTTTT. It encodes CASSLWTGGRNEKLFF.

This clonotype appeared a few times. The chain couples TRBV28 to TRBJ2-5; D is possibly TRBD1 (6 bases). CDR1 and CDR2 (germline): MDHEN, SYDVKM. The CDR3 has 15 amino acids. Trimming left V 7 bases short and J 5 bases short, with 20 bases between. CDR3 coding DNA: TGTGCCAGCAATTCCCCGTCGTGGGGGCAGGAGACCCAGTACTTC. This translates into CASNSPSWGQETQYF.

This clonotype has at least ten counts. This chain links TRBV29-1 with TRBJ2-5; no clear D gene. The length of the CDR3 is 13 residues. The V end was cut by 2 bases, the J end by 5 bases, with 12 bases between. CDR1 is SQVTM and CDR2 is ANQGSEA in the germline V gene. This CDR3 reads CSVEKNAKETQYF. The CDR3 bases are TGCAGCGTTGAAAAGAATGCGAAGGAGACCCAGTACTTC.

Only a few counts were recorded for this clonotype. The CDR3 here is CASSLRAGYTF. DNA of the CDR3: TGTGCCAGCAGCTTGCGGGCCGGCTACACCTTC. J is TRBJ1-2 and V is TRBV5-6; D unclear. V was shortened by 1 base and J by 8 bases, with 6 bases between the two germline ends. The V gene's germline CDR1 is SGHDT and CDR2 YYEEEE. The CDR3 extends over 11 amino acids.

J is TRBJ2-3 and V is TRBV7-9; perhaps TRBD1 as D (5 bases). Trimming removed 3 bases at V and 5 bases at J, with 12 bases between. Germline V CDR1 and CDR2: SEHNR, FQNEAQ (reference sequence). The CDR3 runs 14 residues. CDR3 sequence: CASSFTTQGDTQYF. Here the CDR3 DNA reads TGTGCCAGCAGCTTTACGACCCAGGGAGATACGCAGTATTTT.

V is TRBV20-1 and J is TRBJ1-1; D ambiguous. CDR1 is DFQATT, CDR2 SNEGSKA, per germline (reference sequence). V lost 4 bases to trimming and J lost 2 bases, with 5 bases between them. The CDR3 loop spans 11 amino acids. For the CDR3, the DNA is TGCAGTGCTAAATTTAACACTGAAGCTTTCTTT. Protein sequence: CSAKFNTEAFF.

The chain joins TRBV6-1 to TRBJ2-2; D is unclear. This CDR3 is built from 14 residues. The V end lost 6 bases, the J end lost 1 base, and 9 bases lay between the germline ends. CDR1 is MNHNS, CDR2 SASEGT, per germline. The CDR3 reads CASSIRMNTGELFF. The CDR3 coding sequence is TGTGCCAGCAGCATCCGAATGAACACCGGGGAGCTGTTTTTT.

The sample holds a few counts of this clonotype. The rearrangement joins TRBV12-3 or TRBV12-4 to TRBJ2-5; 11 positions match TRBD2. The CDR3 is 16 residues long. V gave up 5 bases and J gave up 1 base; unmatched junction bases: 6. This chain's CDR3 is CASSEGLAEPQETQYF. The CDR3 region has the DNA TGTGCCAGCAGTGAGGGACTAGCGGAACCCCAAGAGACCCAGTACTTC.

The chain uses TRBV20-1 and TRBJ2-5; 11 bases align to TRBD2. J gave up 2 bases and V 6 bases, and 5 bases lay outside the gene matches. The CDR3 is 14 amino acids. Germline CDR1 and CDR2: DFQATT and SNEGSKA (reference sequence). Here the CDR3 reads CSAPSGGTQETQYF. The CDR3 region has the DNA TGCAGTGCCCCTAGCGGGGGGACGCAAGAGACCCAGTACTTC.

This clonotype was seen only a few times. DNA for the CDR3: TGCAGTGCTAGGACAGGGTCCGGCTATGGCTACACCTTC. Translating gives CSARTGSGYGYTF. V gene TRBV20-1 combines with J gene TRBJ1-2; 7 nucleotides agree with TRBD1. J was trimmed by 4 bases and V by 3 bases; bases with no gene match: 5. This CDR3 contains 13 residues. CDR1 and CDR2 from the germline V gene are DFQATT and SNEGSKA (reference sequence).